This T cell receptor (beta chain) was obtained from a study of glioma-infiltrating T cells. Trimming shortened V by 2 bases and J by 5 bases, and 6 bases separated the two germline ends. Germline V gene lookup returns CDR1 LGHDT and CDR2 YNNKEL (reference sequence). The CDR3 consists of 12 residues. This clonotype has a count of ten or more. TCR alpha and beta CDR3 regions were amplified from RNA using iRepertoire nested multiplex PCR. TCRdb ran MiXCR on the multiplex PCR reads and lists one entry per CDR3 protein. The sample yields some 85,000 distinct CDR3 sequences, around 23% seen once. The sequence derives from a human donor with low-grade glioma or glioblastoma, undergoing nonglioma brain surgery, or in good health (not recorded which). V gene TRBV3-1 combines with J gene TRBJ1-2; TRBD1 might be the D (5 bases). The sequencing sample was made of glioma tissue, nonneoplastic brain tissue, or PBMCs (not recorded which). This CDR3 is CASSQSGYGYTF. CDR3 in DNA: TGTGCCAGCAGCCAATCAGGGTATGGCTACACCTTC.